This T cell receptor beta chain came from a study of patients and donors after allogeneic stem cell transplantation. MiXCR was run by TCRdb on the RT-PCR reads, yielding one entry per CDR3 protein. The sample lists 8,500 to 13,000 distinct CDR3 sequences, about 20% seen once, with roughly 49% in the top ten. Trimming stripped 4 bases from V and 6 bases from J, with 10 bases between. Germline V lookup: CDR1 ENHRY, CDR2 SYGVKD. The length of the CDR3 is 12 residues. The source of this sequence is a human donor who was either an allogeneic HSCT recipient or a stem cell or donor lymphocyte infusion donor (not recorded which). It is not recorded whose cells these are; they may come from a transplant donor. Sequencing was carried out using blood, either unsorted or a sorted T cell fraction (not recorded which). The chain combines TRBV10-3 with TRBJ2-7; possibly TRBD1 or TRBD2 for D (5 bases each). CDR3 loop: CAISGTGGEQYF. CDR3 nucleotide sequence: TGTGCCATCAGTGGGACTGGGGGCGAGCAGTACTTC.